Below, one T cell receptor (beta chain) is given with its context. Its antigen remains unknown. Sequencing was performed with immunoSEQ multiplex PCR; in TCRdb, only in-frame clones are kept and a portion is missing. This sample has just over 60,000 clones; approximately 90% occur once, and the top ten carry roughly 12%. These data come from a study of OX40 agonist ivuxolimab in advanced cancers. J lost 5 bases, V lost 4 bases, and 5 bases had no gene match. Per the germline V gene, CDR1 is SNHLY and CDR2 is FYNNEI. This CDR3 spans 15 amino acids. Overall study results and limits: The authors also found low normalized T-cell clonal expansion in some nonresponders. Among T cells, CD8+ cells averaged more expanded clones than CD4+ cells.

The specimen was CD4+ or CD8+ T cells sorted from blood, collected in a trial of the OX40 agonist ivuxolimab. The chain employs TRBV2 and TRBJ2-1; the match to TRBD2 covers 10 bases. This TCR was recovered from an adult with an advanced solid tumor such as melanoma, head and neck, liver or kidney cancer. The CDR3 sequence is CASSVRTSGNNEQFF. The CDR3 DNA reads TGTGCCAGCAGTGTTCGGACTAGCGGTAACAATGAGCAGTTCTTC.